This T cell receptor beta chain derives from a study of shared clonotypes between healthy human individuals. Produced via immunoSEQ multiplex PCR; TCRdb's table is partial and in-frame only. The sample comprises about 1.4 million clones, roughly 96% of which are singletons, and approximately 1.2% rests with the top ten. This clone is a singleton in its sample. Germline lookup yields CDR1 MNHGY and CDR2 SAAAGT. J lost 4 bases, V lost 0 bases, and 12 bases had no gene match. The CDR3 is 19 residues long. The chain carries TRBV6-8 and TRBJ2-2; 9 bases fit TRBD1. This TCR derives from a young man in good health. The sequencing input was naive CD4+ T cells sorted from blood. Described subset: CD45RA+ positively selected. CDR3 region: CASSYSQITGGPGTGELFF. CDR3 nucleotide sequence: TGTGCCAGCAGTTACTCGCAAATTACAGGGGGCCCTGGCACCGGGGAGCTGTTTTTT.